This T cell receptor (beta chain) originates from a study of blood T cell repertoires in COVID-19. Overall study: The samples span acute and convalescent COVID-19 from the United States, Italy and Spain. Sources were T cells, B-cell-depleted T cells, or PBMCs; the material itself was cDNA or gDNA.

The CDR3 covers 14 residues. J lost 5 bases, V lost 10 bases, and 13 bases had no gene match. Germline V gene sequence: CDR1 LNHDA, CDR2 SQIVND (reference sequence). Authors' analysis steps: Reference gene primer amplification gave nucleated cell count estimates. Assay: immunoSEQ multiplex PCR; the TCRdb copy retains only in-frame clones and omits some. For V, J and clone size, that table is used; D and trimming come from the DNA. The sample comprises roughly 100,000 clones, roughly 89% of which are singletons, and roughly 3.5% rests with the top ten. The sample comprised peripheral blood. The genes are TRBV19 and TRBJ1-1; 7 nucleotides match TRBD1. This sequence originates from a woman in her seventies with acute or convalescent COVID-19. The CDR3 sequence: CATKAGGGRTEAFF. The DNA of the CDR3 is TGTGCCACCAAGGCCGGAGGGGGCAGGACTGAAGCTTTCTTT.